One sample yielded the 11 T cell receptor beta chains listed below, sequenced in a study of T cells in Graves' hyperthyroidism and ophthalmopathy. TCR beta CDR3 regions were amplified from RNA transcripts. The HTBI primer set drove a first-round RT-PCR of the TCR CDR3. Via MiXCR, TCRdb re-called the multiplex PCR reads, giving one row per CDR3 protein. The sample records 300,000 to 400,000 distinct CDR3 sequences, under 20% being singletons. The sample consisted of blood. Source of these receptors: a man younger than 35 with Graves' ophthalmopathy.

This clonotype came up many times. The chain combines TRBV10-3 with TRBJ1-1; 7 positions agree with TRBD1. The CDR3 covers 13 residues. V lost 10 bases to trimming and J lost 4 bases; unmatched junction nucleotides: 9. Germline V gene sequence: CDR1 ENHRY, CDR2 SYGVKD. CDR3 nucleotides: TGTGCCACCCAAGGGGGACAGCCCACTGAAGCTTTCTTT. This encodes CATQGGQPTEAFF.

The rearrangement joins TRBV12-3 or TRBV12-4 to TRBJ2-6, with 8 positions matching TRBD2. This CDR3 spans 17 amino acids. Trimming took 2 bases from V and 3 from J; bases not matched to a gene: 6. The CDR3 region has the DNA TGTGCCAGCAGTTTATTGGGACTAGGTAGTGGGGCCAACGTCCTGACTTTC. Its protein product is CASSLLGLGSGANVLTF.

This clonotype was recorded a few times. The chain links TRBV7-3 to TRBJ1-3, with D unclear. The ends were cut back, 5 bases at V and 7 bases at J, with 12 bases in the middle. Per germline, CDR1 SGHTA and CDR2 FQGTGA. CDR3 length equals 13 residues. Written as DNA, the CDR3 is TGTGCCAGCAGCCCTCCGGCCGGGAACACCATATATTTT. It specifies CASSPPAGNTIYF.

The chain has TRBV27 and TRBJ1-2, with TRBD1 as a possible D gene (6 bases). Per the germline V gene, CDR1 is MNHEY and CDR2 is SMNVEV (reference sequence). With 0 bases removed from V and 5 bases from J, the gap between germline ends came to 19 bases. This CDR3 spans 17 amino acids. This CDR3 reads CASSLSPGRGSIYGYTF. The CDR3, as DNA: TGTGCCAGCAGTTTATCGCCCGGGAGGGGGTCAATATATGGCTACACCTTC.

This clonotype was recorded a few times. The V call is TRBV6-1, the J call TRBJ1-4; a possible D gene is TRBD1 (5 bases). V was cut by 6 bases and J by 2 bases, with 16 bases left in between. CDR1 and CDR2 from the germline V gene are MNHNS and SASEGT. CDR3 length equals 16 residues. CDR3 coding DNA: TGTGCCAGCAGCGGTCCCGGGACCTGGACTAATGAAAAACTGTTTTTT. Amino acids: CASSGPGTWTNEKLFF.

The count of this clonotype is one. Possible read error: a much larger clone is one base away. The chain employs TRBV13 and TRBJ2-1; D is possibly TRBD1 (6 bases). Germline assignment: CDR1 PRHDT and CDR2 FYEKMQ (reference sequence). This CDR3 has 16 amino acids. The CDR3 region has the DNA TGTGCCAGCAGCTCGGCCGGCACAGGGCACAGGTATGAGCGGTTCTTC. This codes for CASSSAGTGHRYERFF.

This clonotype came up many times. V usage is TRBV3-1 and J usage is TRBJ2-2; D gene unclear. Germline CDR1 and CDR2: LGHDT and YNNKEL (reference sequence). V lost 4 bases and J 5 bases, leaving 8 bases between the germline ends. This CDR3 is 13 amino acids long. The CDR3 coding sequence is TGTGCCAGCAGCCTTAAGGGAACCGGGGAGCTGTTTTTT. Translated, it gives CASSLKGTGELFF. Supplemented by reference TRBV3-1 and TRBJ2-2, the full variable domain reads DTAVSQTPKYLVTQMGNDKSIKCEQNLGHDTMYWYKQDSKKFLKIMFSYNNKELIINETVPNRFSPKSPDKAHLNLHINSLELGDSAVYFCASSLKGTGELFFGEGSRLTVL.

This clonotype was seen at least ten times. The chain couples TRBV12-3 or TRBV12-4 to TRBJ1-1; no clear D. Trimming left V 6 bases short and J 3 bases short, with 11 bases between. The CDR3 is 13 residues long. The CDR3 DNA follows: TGTGCCAGCAGCCCCGCCCGGGACACTGAAGCTTTCTTT. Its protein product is CASSPARDTEAFF.

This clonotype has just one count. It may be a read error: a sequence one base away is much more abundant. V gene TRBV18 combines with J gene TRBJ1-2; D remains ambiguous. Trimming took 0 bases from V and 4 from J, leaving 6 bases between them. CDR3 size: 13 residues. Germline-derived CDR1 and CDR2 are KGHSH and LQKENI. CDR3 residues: CASSPPEFYGYTF. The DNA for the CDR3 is TGTGCCAGCTCACCACCGGAATTCTATGGCTACACCTTC.

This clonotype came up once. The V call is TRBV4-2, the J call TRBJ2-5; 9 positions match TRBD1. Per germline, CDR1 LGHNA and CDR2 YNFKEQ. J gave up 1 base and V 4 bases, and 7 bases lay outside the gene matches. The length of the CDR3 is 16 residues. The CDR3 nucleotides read TGTGCCAGCAGCCGCCAGGGACAGGGAGGCCAAGAGACCCAGTACTTC. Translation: CASSRQGQGGQETQYF.

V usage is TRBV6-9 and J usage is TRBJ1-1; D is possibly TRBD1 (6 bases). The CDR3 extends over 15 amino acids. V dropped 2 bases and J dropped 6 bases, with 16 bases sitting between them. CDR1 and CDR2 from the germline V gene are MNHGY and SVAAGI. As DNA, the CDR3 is TGTGCCAGCAGTTATACGGCGGGGGCACCGGCTGAAGCTTTCTTT. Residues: CASSYTAGAPAEAFF.